The 10 T cell receptor beta chains reported below all come from one sample, sequenced in a study of lymphopenia after photon versus proton radiotherapy. Assay: immunoSEQ multiplex PCR; the TCRdb copy retains only in-frame clones and omits some. The table shows roughly 23,000 clones, with 80% to 95% occurring only once. The source material was peripheral blood, sampled from a patient treated with proton-based radiotherapy. These receptors originate from a woman between 65 and 79 years old with pancreatic cancer. Some clones in this sample may be carry-over from other donors' samples.

The rearrangement links TRBV19 to TRBJ2-5, with D possibly called TRBD1 or TRBD2 (6 bases each). The CDR3 loop spans 14 amino acids. From germline, CDR1 is LNHDA and CDR2 SQIVND (reference sequence). V lost 8 bases and J 5 bases, leaving 18 bases between the germline ends. The CDR3 DNA is TGTGCCAGTTCCCGGGGGCGCTCTTTGGAGACCCAGTACTTC. Protein: CASSRGRSLETQYF. The variable domain in full, with the rest retrieved from reference TRBV19 and TRBJ2-5, is DGGITQSPKYLFRKEGQNVTLSCEQNLNHDAMYWYRQDPGQGLRLIYYSQIVNDFQKGDIAEGYSVSREKKESFPLTVTSAQKNPTAFYLCASSRGRSLETQYFGPGTRLLVL.

This chain uses TRBV19 with TRBJ2-3, with 8 bases matching TRBD1. Germline V gene data show CDR1 as LNHDA and CDR2 as SQIVND (reference sequence). The CDR3 runs to 13 residues. J was trimmed by 4 bases and V by 4 bases; bases with no gene match: 1. The CDR3 region is CASSTGGADTQYF. The CDR3 nucleotides read TGTGCCAGTAGTACAGGGGGCGCAGATACGCAGTATTTT.

The rearrangement uses TRBV5-5 and TRBJ2-5, with 7 nucleotides matching TRBD1. V lost 6 bases to trimming and J lost 3 bases; unmatched junction nucleotides: 11. The CDR3 sequence is 15 residues long. Germline V gene data show CDR1 as SGHKS and CDR2 as YYEKEE (reference sequence). The CDR3 loop is CASTQFTGDKETQYF. The CDR3 DNA follows: TGTGCCAGCACCCAATTTACAGGGGACAAAGAGACCCAGTACTTC. Complete variable domain (other parts from reference TRBV5-5 and TRBJ2-5): DAGVTQSPTHLIKTRGQQVTLRCSPISGHKSVSWYQQVLGQGPQFIFQYYEKEERGRGNFPDRFSARQFPNYSSELNVNALLLGDSALYLCASTQFTGDKETQYFGPGTRLLVL.

This rearrangement joins TRBV6-6 to TRBJ2-5; D is ambiguous. Trimming removed 7 bases from V and 2 bases from J, with 5 bases in between. CDR1 is MNHNY, CDR2 SVGAGI, per germline (reference sequence). This CDR3 has 11 residues. The CDR3 reads CASMRQETQYF. In nucleotides, the CDR3 is TGTGCCAGCATGCGGCAAGAGACCCAGTACTTC.

V and J are TRBV5-4 and TRBJ2-1; D not resolved. Germline V CDR1 and CDR2: SGHNT, YYREEE (reference sequence). This CDR3 has 14 residues. Trimming cost V 0 bases and J 5 bases, with 9 bases left between them. The CDR3 DNA reads as TGTGCCAGCAGCTTGGGTAGCTTGGACAATGAGCAGTTCTTC. It translates to CASSLGSLDNEQFF.

The gene calls are TRBV5-1 and TRBJ1-5, with 8 bases matching TRBD1. This CDR3 comprises 14 residues. Germline V gives CDR1 SGHRS, CDR2 YFSETQ. V trimming: 4 bases; J trimming: 6 bases; junction bases outside the gene matches: 6. Here the CDR3 reads CASSPGQGGQPQHF. The CDR3 nucleotides read TGCGCCAGCAGCCCTGGACAGGGAGGTCAGCCCCAGCATTTT.

This rearrangement joins TRBV19 to TRBJ2-1, with D perhaps matching TRBD1 (5 bases). There are 13 residues in the CDR3. Germline CDR1 and CDR2: LNHDA and SQIVND (reference sequence). V lost 9 bases to trimming and J lost 8 bases, with 17 bases between them. Written as DNA, the CDR3 is TGTGCCAGCACAACACAGGTCGGCTATGAGCAGTTCTTC. Translated, it gives CASTTQVGYEQFF.

The rearrangement joins TRBV10-1 to TRBJ2-7; 9 bases match TRBD1. Germline CDR1 reads WNHNN; CDR2 reads SYGVQD (reference sequence). Trimming took 5 bases from V and 0 from J; bases not matched to a gene: 2. This CDR3 is 14 amino acids long. CDR3 sequence reads: CASSRDRASYEQYF. CDR3 in DNA: TGCGCCAGCAGTCGGGACAGGGCCTCCTACGAGCAGTACTTC.

This chain joins TRBV6-1 and TRBJ1-1; a weak D match, TRBD1 (6 bases). CDR1 and CDR2 (germline): MNHNS, SASEGT. Trimming took off 4 bases at V and 4 bases at J, with 7 bases between the two ends. The CDR3 consists of 12 residues. The CDR3 protein is CASSGTVTEAFF. The CDR3 DNA is TGTGCCAGCAGTGGGACAGTCACTGAAGCTTTCTTT.

This clone was seen a single time. The chain recombines TRBV27 with TRBJ2-6; perhaps TRBD1 as D (6 bases). The V and J ends lost 3 bases and 0 bases respectively, with 9 bases between them. Per the germline V gene, CDR1 is MNHEY and CDR2 is SMNVEV (reference sequence). The CDR3 loop spans 16 amino acids. This chain's CDR3 is CASSFWTVSGANVLTF. The CDR3 nucleotides read TGTGCCAGCAGTTTTTGGACAGTCTCTGGGGCCAACGTCCTGACTTTC.